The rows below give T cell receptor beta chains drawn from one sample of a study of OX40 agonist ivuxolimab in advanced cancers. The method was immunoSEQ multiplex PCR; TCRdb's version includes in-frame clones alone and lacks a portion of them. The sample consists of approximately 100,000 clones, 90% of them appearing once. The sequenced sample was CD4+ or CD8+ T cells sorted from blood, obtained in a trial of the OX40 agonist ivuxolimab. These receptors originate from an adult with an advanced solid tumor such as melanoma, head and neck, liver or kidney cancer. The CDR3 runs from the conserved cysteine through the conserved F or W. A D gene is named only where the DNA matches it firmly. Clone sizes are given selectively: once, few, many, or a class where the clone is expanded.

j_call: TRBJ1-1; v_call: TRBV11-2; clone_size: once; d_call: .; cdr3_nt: TGTGCCAGCAGCTACGCAGAAATGAACACTGAAGCTTTCTTT; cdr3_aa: CASSYAEMNTEAFF
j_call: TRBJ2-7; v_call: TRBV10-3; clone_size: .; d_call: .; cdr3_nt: TGTGCCATCAGTGACCCCACCTCCTACGAGCAGTACTTC; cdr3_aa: CAISDPTSYEQYF
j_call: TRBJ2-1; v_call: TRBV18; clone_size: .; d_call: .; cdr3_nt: TGTGCCAGCTCACACCGGGATAGCGGGCGGAGAGGGGGGTCCTACAATGAGCAGTTCTTC; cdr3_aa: CASSHRDSGRRGGSYNEQFF
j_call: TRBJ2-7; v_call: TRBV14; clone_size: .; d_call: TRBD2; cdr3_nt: TGTGCCAGCAGCCAATTATCAGCGGGAGGAACCTACGAGCAGTACTTC; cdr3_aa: CASSQLSAGGTYEQYF
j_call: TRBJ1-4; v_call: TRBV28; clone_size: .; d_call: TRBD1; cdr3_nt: TGTGCCAGCAGTTCGGGACAGACGAATGAAAAACTGTTTTTT; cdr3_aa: CASSSGQTNEKLFF
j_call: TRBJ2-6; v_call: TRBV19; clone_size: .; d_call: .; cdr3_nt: TGTGCCAGTAGTATCGAAAGCTCTGGGGCCAACGTCCTGACTTTC; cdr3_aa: CASSIESSGANVLTF
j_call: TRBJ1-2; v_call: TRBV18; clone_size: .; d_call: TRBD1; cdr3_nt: TGTGCCAGCTCACCGCTAGCGGGGGGACAGCAGGCCTATGGCTACACCTTC; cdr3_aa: CASSPLAGGQQAYGYTF
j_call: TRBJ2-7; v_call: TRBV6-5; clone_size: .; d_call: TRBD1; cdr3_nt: TGTGCCAGCAGTCGGACAGGCTACGAGCAGTACTTC; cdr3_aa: CASSRTGYEQYF
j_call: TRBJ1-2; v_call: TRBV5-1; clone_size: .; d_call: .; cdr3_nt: TGCGCCAGCAGCTTGGTTGGGGTTAACTATGGCTACACCTTC; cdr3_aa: CASSLVGVNYGYTF
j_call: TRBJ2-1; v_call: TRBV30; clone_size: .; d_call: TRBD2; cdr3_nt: TGTGCCTGGAGTGGGGGACTAGCGGGAGCAAATGAGCAGTTCTTC; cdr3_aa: CAWSGGLAGANEQFF
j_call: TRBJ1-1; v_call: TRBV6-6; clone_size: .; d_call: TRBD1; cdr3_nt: TGTGCCAGCAGCCCCTACACAGGGGAGACTGAAGCTTTCTTT; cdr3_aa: CASSPYTGETEAFF
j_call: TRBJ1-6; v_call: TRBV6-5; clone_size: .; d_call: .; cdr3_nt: TGTGCCAGCAGTAACCTTCAAACTAAGGGATCACCCCTCCACTTT; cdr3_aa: CASSNLQTKGSPLHF
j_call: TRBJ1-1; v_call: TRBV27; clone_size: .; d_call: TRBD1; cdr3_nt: TGTGCCAGCAGGGGGACAGGGAGAGGGAACACTGAAGCTTTCTTT; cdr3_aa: CASRGTGRGNTEAFF
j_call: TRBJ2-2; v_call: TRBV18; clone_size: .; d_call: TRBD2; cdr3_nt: TGTGCCAGCTCCCGTAGCGGGTGGAACACCGGGGAGCTGTTTTTT; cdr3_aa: CASSRSGWNTGELFF
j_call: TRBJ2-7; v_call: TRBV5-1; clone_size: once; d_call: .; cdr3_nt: TGCGCCAGCAGCTTCTCCGGGGCCACTGACGAGCAGTACTTC; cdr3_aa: CASSFSGATDEQYF
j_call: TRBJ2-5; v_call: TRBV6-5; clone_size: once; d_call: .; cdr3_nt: TGTGCCAGCAGTTACTCGTCACCGAGCGGCCAAGAGACCCAGTACTTC; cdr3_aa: CASSYSSPSGQETQYF
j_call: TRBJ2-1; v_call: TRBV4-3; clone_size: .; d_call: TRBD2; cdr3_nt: TGCGCCAGCAGCCAAGATTCACTAGCGGGTTACAATGAGCAGTTCTTC; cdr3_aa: CASSQDSLAGYNEQFF
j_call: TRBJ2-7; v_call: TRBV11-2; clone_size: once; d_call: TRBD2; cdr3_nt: TGTGCCAGCAGCTTTCAGCGGGGATCCGAGCAGTACTTC; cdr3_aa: CASSFQRGSEQYF
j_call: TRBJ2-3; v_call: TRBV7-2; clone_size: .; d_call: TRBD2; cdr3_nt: TGTGCCAGCAGCTTAGTCTCCCAGCGGGAGTCAAAGTATTTT; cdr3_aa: CASSLVSQRESKYF
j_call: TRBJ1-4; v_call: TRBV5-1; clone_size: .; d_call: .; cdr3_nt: TGCGCCAGCAGCTTGGAGGGCTTCCCGGGGGAAAAACTGTTTTTT; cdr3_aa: CASSLEGFPGEKLFF
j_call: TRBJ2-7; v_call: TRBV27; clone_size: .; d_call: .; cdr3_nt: TGTGCCAGCAGCTCGCATCCCTACGAGCAGTACTTC; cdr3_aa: CASSSHPYEQYF
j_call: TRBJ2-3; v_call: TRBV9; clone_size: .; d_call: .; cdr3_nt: TGTGCCAGCAGCGTAGTACACGGGAGTGGTACGCAGTATTTT; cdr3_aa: CASSVVHGSGTQYF
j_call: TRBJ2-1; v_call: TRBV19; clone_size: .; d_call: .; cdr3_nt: TGTGCCAGTAGTACGCATAGCGGAGCAAACTACAATGAGCAGTTCTTC; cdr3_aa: CASSTHSGANYNEQFF
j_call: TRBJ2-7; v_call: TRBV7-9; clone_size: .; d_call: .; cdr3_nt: TGTGCCAGCAGCTTAGGTAGGGCGGCGACGGGCGAGCAGTACTTC; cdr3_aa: CASSLGRAATGEQYF
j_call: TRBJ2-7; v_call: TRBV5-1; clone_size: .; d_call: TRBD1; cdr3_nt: TGCGCCAGCAGCTTGGATTCCGGGACAGGGCTCGAGCAGTACTTC; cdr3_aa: CASSLDSGTGLEQYF
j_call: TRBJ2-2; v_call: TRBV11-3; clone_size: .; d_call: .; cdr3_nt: TGTGCCAGCAGCCAAGAAGGGGGCGGGGGCGTGAACACCGGGGAGCTGTTTTTT; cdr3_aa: CASSQEGGGGVNTGELFF
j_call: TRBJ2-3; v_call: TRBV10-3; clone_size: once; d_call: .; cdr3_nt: TGTGCCATCAGTGAGTGGGGGGCAGAAGACACAGATACGCAGTATTTT; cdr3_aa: CAISEWGAEDTDTQYF
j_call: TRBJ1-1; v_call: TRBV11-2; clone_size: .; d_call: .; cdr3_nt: TGTGCCAGCAGCCACTTACAAGAAGGGACTGAAGCTTTCTTT; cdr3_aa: CASSHLQEGTEAFF
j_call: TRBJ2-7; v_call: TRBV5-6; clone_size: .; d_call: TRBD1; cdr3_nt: TGTGCCAGCAGCTCCCGGGACAGGGGCCACGAGCAGTACTTC; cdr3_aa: CASSSRDRGHEQYF
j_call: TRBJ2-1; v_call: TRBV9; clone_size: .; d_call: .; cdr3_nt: TGTGCCAGCAGCATTGGACAGACATACAATGAGCAGTTCTTC; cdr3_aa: CASSIGQTYNEQFF
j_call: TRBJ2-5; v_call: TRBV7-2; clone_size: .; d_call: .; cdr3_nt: TGTGCCAGCAGCTTAATGGGGGAGTACCAAGAGACCCAGTACTTC; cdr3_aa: CASSLMGEYQETQYF
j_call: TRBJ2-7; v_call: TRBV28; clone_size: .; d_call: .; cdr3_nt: TGTGCCAGCAGTTTAGGGGGTTACGAGCAGTACTTC; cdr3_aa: CASSLGGYEQYF
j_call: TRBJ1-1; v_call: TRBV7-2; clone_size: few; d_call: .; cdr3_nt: TGTGCCAGCAGCTTAATGGGCTGGACTGAAGCTTTCTTT; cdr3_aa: CASSLMGWTEAFF
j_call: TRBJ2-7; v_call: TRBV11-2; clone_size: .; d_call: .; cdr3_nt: TGTGCCAGCAGCCCAGGTGGGGCGTTCTACGAGCAGTACTTC; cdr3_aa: CASSPGGAFYEQYF
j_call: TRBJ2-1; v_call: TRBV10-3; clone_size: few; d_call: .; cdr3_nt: TGTGCCATCAGTGGCACACCGGATGAGCAGTTCTTC; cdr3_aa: CAISGTPDEQFF
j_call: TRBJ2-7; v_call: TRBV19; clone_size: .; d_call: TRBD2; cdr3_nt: TGTGCCAGCAGACTAGCGGGTTCGAGCTCCTACGAGCAGTACTTC; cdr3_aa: CASRLAGSSSYEQYF
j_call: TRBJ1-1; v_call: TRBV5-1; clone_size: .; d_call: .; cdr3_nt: TGCGCCAGCAGCTTGACCGGGGGTTCGGACACTGAAGCTTTCTTT; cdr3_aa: CASSLTGGSDTEAFF
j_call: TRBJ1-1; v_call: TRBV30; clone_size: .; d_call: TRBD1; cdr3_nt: TGTGCCTGGAGAGACAGGGGCGCTGAAGCTTTCTTT; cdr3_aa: CAWRDRGAEAFF
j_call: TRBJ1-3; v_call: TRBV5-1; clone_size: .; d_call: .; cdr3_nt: TGCGCCAGCAGCTCCACACCGGTTGGAAACACCATATATTTT; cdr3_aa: CASSSTPVGNTIYF
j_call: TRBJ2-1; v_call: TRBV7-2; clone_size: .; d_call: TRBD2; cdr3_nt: TGTGCCAGCAGCTTAGAGGGACTATACAATGAGCAGTTCTTC; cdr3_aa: CASSLEGLYNEQFF
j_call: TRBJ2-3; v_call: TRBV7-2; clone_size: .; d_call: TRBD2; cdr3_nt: TGTGCCAGCAGCCCGAGGACTAGCGGGAGACCAGATACGCAGTATTTT; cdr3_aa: CASSPRTSGRPDTQYF